One sample yielded the 10 T cell receptor beta chains listed below, sequenced in a study of blood T cell repertoires in COVID-19. Assay used: immunoSEQ multiplex PCR; TCRdb lists only in-frame clones, some missing. The sample records 100,000 to 150,000 clones, about 88% being singletons. Sequenced input: peripheral blood. The source is an elderly woman with acute or convalescent COVID-19.

The V and J genes are TRBV10-3 and TRBJ1-4; no clear D gene. Trimming removed 0 bases from V and 12 bases from J, with 8 bases in between. Germline lookup yields CDR1 ENHRY and CDR2 SYGVKD. The CDR3 covers 12 residues. This CDR3 reads CAISESGGELFF. The CDR3, as DNA: TGTGCCATCAGTGAGTCTGGCGGCGAACTGTTTTTT.

The V call is TRBV19, the J call TRBJ2-1; the match to TRBD2 covers 8 bases. CDR1 is LNHDA, CDR2 SQIVND, per germline (reference sequence). V gave up 3 bases and J gave up 14 bases; unmatched junction bases: 15. The CDR3 has 15 residues. The CDR3 nucleotides are TGTGCCAGTAGTATGGGTAGGAGCGGGAGTGTTGGGGAGTTCTTC. Encoded protein: CASSMGRSGSVGEFF.

The chain carries TRBV9 and TRBJ1-3, with a possible D match to TRBD1 (5 bases). V lost 0 bases and J lost 2, with 12 bases in between. Per the germline V gene, CDR1 is SGDLS and CDR2 is YYNGEE. The CDR3 extends over 16 amino acids. CDR3 loop: CASSVATWGAGNTIYF. CDR3 sequence (DNA): TGTGCCAGCAGCGTAGCTACATGGGGGGCTGGAAACACCATATATTTT.

This chain joins TRBV11-2 and TRBJ1-1; D perhaps matches TRBD1 (6 bases). Trimming cost V 1 base and J 1 base, with 10 bases left between them. The CDR3 is 15 amino acids. Per germline, CDR1 SGHAT and CDR2 FQNNGV. Here the CDR3 DNA reads TGTGCCAGCAGCTTAGGACGGACAGAGAACACTGAAGCTTTCTTT. This gives the protein CASSLGRTENTEAFF.

Only one count was recorded for this clone. The chain links TRBV6-5 to TRBJ2-7, with D maybe TRBD2 (5 bases). V gave up 3 bases and J gave up 2 bases, with 14 bases separating them. CDR3 length: 15 residues. The germline CDR1 and CDR2 sequences are MNHEY and SVGAGI. The CDR3 here is CASSYGGETPYEQYF. DNA of the CDR3: TGTGCCAGCAGTTATGGTGGGGAGACACCCTACGAGCAGTACTTC.

The chain is built from TRBV7-8 and TRBJ2-1; 10 bases fit TRBD2. CDR1 and CDR2 (germline): SGHVS, FQNEAQ. This CDR3 has 15 residues. V trimming: 2 bases; J trimming: 9 bases; junction bases outside the gene matches: 7. The CDR3 reads CASSLRPSGSGEQFF. The CDR3 DNA sequence: TGTGCCAGCAGCTTACGGCCTAGCGGGAGTGGTGAGCAGTTCTTC.

V and J are TRBV28 and TRBJ2-1; the match to TRBD2 covers 8 bases. V was clipped by 6 bases and J by 3 bases; unmatched bases: 7. CDR3 size: 15 residues. Per germline, CDR1 MDHEN and CDR2 SYDVKM. CDR3 in DNA: TGTGCCAGCAGAGTTACTAGCGGACTCTACAATGAGCAGTTCTTC. The encoded protein is CASRVTSGLYNEQFF.

This chain connects TRBV12-5 to TRBJ2-3; 9 positions agree with TRBD2. This CDR3 is built from 17 residues. Germline V CDR1 and CDR2: LGHNT, FRNRAP. Unmatched junction bases numbered 10, after V lost 2 bases and J lost 4 bases. The CDR3 sequence is CASGLHAGGRGSDTQYF. DNA of the CDR3: TGTGCTAGTGGTTTGCACGCGGGGGGGCGCGGGTCAGATACGCAGTATTTT. The variable domain in full, completed from reference TRBV12-5 and TRBJ2-3, reads DARVTQTPRHKVTEMGQEVTMRCQPILGHNTVFWYRQTMMQGLELLAYFRNRAPLDDSGMPKDRFSAEMPDATLATLKIQPSEPRDSAVYFCASGLHAGGRGSDTQYFGPGTRLTVL.

V and J are TRBV6-5 and TRBJ1-2; D might be TRBD1 (5 bases). The CDR3 consists of 15 residues. Germline CDR1 is MNHEY and CDR2 is SVGAGI. Between the trimmed V and J ends, which lost 6 bases and 2 bases, there was a span of 16 bases. The CDR3 here is CASRRREAGNYGYTF. The CDR3 DNA is TGTGCCAGCAGGCGTCGCGAGGCAGGGAACTATGGCTACACCTTC.

The V and J genes are TRBV18 and TRBJ2-2; TRBD1 matches at 8 bases. J lost 5 bases, V lost 3 bases, and 8 bases had no gene match. Germline CDR1 and CDR2: KGHSH and LQKENI. This CDR3 spans 16 amino acids. This CDR3 reads CASSPTGVLRTGELFF. The CDR3 DNA reads as TGTGCCAGCTCACCGACAGGGGTTTTAAGGACCGGGGAGCTGTTTTTT.